This record looks at one T cell receptor (beta chain) sequence and its context. The data stem from a study of shared clonotypes between healthy human individuals. Partitioning of CD4+ cells yielded a CD45RA+ naive subset and a CD45RA-negative memory subset. The table came from immunoSEQ multiplex PCR; TCRdb's copy has only in-frame clones and leaves some out. Of millions of clones in the sample, more than 80% are singletons; the top ten hold around 0.14%. Trimming cost V 5 bases and J 5 bases, with 19 bases left between them. CDR3 length: 16 amino acids. Germline values: CDR1 MNHEY, CDR2 SMNVEV (reference sequence).

The genes are TRBV27 and TRBJ1-5, with D possibly TRBD1 on 5 matching bases. The TCR originated in a man younger than 30 in good health. The sequenced material came from naive CD4+ T cells sorted from blood. The subset here: CD45RA+ positively selected. The CDR3 nucleotides read TGTGCCAGCAGTCCCAGGCATGGGGGTTATTATCAGCCCCAGCATTTT. This sequence encodes CASSPRHGGYYQPQHF.